Listed below are T cell receptor beta chains from one sample, sequenced in a study of HIV-infected children after antiretroviral therapy interruption. A single record per CDR3 protein comes from TCRdb applying MiXCR to the 3' RACE reads. The sample has 70,000 to 90,000 distinct CDR3 sequences, about 6.3% seen once. Sequencing used CD45RA+ CD4+ T cells from PBMCs, pooled from several time points, obtained from a donor given antiretroviral therapy, either interrupted or continuous. All receptors derive from a pool of human donors with HIV. Both conserved end residues are part of each CDR3. The order of the fields is clone size, D gene, V gene, CDR3 length, J gene, CDR3 protein, CDR3 DNA. The D gene is left open where the match is weak. Only some rows state a clone size, as once, few, many or a class for expanded clones.

size: many
D: -
V: TRBV18
length: 11
J: TRBJ1-4
CDR3: CASSPGEKLFF
DNA: TGTGCCAGCTCACCGGGTGAAAAACTGTTTTTT

size: many
D: -
V: TRBV20-1
length: 14
J: TRBJ1-5
CDR3: CSARTDYSNQPQHF
DNA: TGCAGTGCTCGGACAGATTATAGCAATCAGCCCCAGCATTTT

size: -
D: -
V: TRBV19
length: 15
J: TRBJ1-5
CDR3: CASSIRRDSNQPQHF
DNA: TGTGCCAGTAGTATCCGCAGGGACAGCAATCAGCCCCAGCATTTT

size: many
D: -
V: TRBV20-1
length: 15
J: TRBJ2-6
CDR3: CSARDYQSGANVLTF
DNA: TGCAGTGCTAGAGACTACCAATCGGGGGCCAACGTCCTGACTTTC

size: many
D: TRBD1
V: TRBV12-3/TRBV12-4
length: 14
J: TRBJ2-7
CDR3: CASRAGTANYEQYF
DNA: TGTGCCAGCAGGGCAGGGACAGCAAACTACGAGCAGTACTTC

size: many
D: -
V: TRBV7-2
length: 17
J: TRBJ2-6
CDR3: CASSLVRALSGANVLTF
DNA: TGTGCCAGCAGCTTAGTGCGGGCTCTCTCTGGGGCCAACGTCCTGACTTTC

size: many
D: -
V: TRBV5-5
length: 15
J: TRBJ1-4
CDR3: CASSLAAWTSEKLFF
DNA: TGTGCCAGCAGCTTGGCCGCCTGGACAAGTGAAAAACTGTTTTTT

size: -
D: -
V: TRBV12-5
length: 14
J: TRBJ2-1
CDR3: CASGLVGGWNEQFF
DNA: TGTGCTAGTGGTTTGGTAGGGGGGTGGAATGAGCAGTTCTTC

size: many
D: TRBD1
V: TRBV12-3/TRBV12-4
length: 15
J: TRBJ1-2
CDR3: CASSPDRVAGGGYTF
DNA: TGTGCCAGCAGTCCGGACAGGGTGGCGGGAGGTGGCTACACCTTC

size: few
D: -
V: TRBV11-2
length: 12
J: TRBJ2-1
CDR3: CASSHQGYEQFF
DNA: TGTGCCAGCAGCCACCAAGGGTACGAGCAGTTCTTC

size: many
D: -
V: TRBV25-1
length: 14
J: TRBJ2-3
CDR3: CASSDAASTDTQYF
DNA: TGTGCCAGCAGTGACGCAGCTAGCACAGATACGCAGTATTTT

size: many
D: -
V: TRBV27
length: 14
J: TRBJ2-3
CDR3: CASSLSSPLDTQYF
DNA: TGTGCCAGCAGTTTATCGAGTCCCTTAGATACGCAGTATTTT

size: -
D: -
V: TRBV20-1
length: 14
J: TRBJ2-7
CDR3: CSASRTQYSYEQYF
DNA: TGCAGTGCTAGCAGGACTCAATACTCCTACGAGCAGTACTTC

size: few
D: TRBD1
V: TRBV5-1
length: 15
J: TRBJ2-7
CDR3: CASSDRDRLKYEQYF
DNA: TGCGCCAGCAGCGACCGGGACAGGCTAAAGTACGAGCAGTACTTC

size: many
D: -
V: TRBV12-3/TRBV12-4
length: 13
J: TRBJ2-3
CDR3: CASSSGAGNTQYF
DNA: TGTGCCAGCAGTTCAGGGGCCGGGAATACGCAGTATTTT

size: many
D: TRBD1
V: TRBV4-2
length: 17
J: TRBJ2-5
CDR3: CASSRATGQGYQETQYF
DNA: TGTGCCAGCAGCCGTGCGACGGGACAGGGTTACCAAGAGACCCAGTACTTC

size: many
D: TRBD1
V: TRBV19
length: 15
J: TRBJ1-5
CDR3: CASRLTGEINQPQHF
DNA: TGTGCCAGTAGGTTGACAGGGGAGATCAATCAGCCCCAGCATTTT

size: -
D: -
V: TRBV30
length: 13
J: TRBJ1-1
CDR3: CAWSADRRTEAFF
DNA: TGTGCCTGGAGTGCCGACAGGCGAACTGAAGCTTTCTTT

size: few
D: TRBD1
V: TRBV5-5
length: 15
J: TRBJ1-2
CDR3: CASSLVPDRAYGYTF
DNA: TGTGCCAGCAGCTTGGTACCGGACAGGGCCTATGGCTACACCTTC

size: -
D: -
V: TRBV3-1
length: 13
J: TRBJ1-1
CDR3: CASSTKGNTEAFF
DNA: TGTGCCAGCAGCACTAAGGGTAACACTGAAGCTTTCTTT

size: many
D: -
V: TRBV20-1
length: 15
J: TRBJ2-2
CDR3: CSAREDSPDTGELFF
DNA: TGCAGTGCTAGAGAAGACTCCCCTGACACCGGGGAGCTGTTTTTT

size: many
D: TRBD1
V: TRBV7-8
length: 15
J: TRBJ2-7
CDR3: CASSWGTDPNYEQYF
DNA: TGTGCCAGCAGCTGGGGGACAGATCCGAACTACGAGCAGTACTTC

size: many
D: -
V: TRBV4-2
length: 12
J: TRBJ2-2
CDR3: CASSHNTGELFF
DNA: TGTGCCAGCAGCCACAACACCGGGGAGCTGTTTTTT

size: many
D: -
V: TRBV12-3/TRBV12-4
length: 15
J: TRBJ2-1
CDR3: CASSFDNLGDNEQFF
DNA: TGTGCCAGCAGTTTTGACAACCTGGGAGATAATGAGCAGTTCTTC

size: many
D: -
V: TRBV19
length: 13
J: TRBJ2-3
CDR3: CATNQGVADTQYF
DNA: TGTGCCACCAACCAAGGGGTAGCAGATACGCAGTATTTT

size: many
D: -
V: TRBV29-1
length: 13
J: TRBJ2-5
CDR3: CSVGVGAGETQYF
DNA: TGCAGCGTTGGCGTGGGGGCAGGGGAGACCCAGTACTTC

size: many
D: -
V: TRBV6-1
length: 19
J: TRBJ1-5
CDR3: CASSEAVGTPSGSNQPQHF
DNA: TGTGCCAGCAGTGAAGCTGTGGGTACCCCCTCGGGTAGCAATCAGCCCCAGCATTTT

size: many
D: TRBD2
V: TRBV7-3
length: 16
J: TRBJ2-1
CDR3: CASSLGLAGAGNEQFF
DNA: TGTGCCAGCAGCTTGGGACTAGCGGGGGCAGGCAATGAGCAGTTCTTC